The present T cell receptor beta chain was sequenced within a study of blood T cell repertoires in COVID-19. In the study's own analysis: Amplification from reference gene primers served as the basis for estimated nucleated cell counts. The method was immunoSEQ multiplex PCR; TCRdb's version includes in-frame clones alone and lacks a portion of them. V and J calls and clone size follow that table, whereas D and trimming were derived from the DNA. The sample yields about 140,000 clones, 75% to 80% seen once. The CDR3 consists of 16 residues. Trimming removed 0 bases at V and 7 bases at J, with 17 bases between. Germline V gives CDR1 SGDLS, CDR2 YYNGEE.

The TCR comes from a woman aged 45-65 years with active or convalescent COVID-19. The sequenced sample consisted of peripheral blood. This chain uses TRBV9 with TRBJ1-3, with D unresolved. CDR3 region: CASSVGTKADGNTIYF. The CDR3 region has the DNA TGTGCCAGCAGCGTAGGGACTAAGGCCGATGGGAACACCATATATTTT. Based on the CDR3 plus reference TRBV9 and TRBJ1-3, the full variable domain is DSGVTQTPKHLITATGQRVTLRCSPRSGDLSVYWYQQSLDQGLQFLIQYYNGEERAKGNILERFSAQQFPDLHSELNLSSLELGDSALYFCASSVGTKADGNTIYFGEGSWLTVV.